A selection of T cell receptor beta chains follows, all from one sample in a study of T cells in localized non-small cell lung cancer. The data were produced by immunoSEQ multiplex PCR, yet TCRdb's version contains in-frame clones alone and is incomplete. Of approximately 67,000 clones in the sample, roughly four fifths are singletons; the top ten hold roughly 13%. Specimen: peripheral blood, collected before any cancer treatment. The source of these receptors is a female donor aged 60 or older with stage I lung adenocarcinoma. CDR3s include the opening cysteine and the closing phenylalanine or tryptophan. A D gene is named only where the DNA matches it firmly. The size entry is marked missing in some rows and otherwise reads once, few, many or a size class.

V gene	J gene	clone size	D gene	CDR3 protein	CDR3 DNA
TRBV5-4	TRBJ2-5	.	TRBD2	CASSLAAGGGRRETQYF	TGTGCCAGCAGCTTGGCCGCGGGTGGCGGGAGGCGAGAGACCCAGTACTTC
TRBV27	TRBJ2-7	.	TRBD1	CASSMRQGMYYEQYF	TGTGCCAGCAGTATGCGACAGGGTATGTACTACGAGCAGTACTTC
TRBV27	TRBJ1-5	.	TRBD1	CASSNRGYSNQPQHF	TGTGCCAGCAGCAACAGGGGCTATAGCAATCAGCCCCAGCATTTT
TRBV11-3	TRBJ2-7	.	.	CASSPGRGRGNEQYF	TGTGCCAGCAGCCCGGGACGAGGCAGGGGCAACGAGCAGTACTTC
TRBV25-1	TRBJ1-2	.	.	CASSEYGGLNGYTF	TGTGCCAGCAGTGAATATGGGGGCTTGAACGGCTACACCTTC
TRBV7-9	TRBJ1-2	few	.	CASSRDYGYTF	TGTGCCAGCAGCAGGGACTATGGCTACACCTTC
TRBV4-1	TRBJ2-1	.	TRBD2	CASSQELSGRVDNEQFF	TGCGCCAGCAGCCAAGAGTTAAGCGGGAGGGTTGACAATGAGCAGTTCTTC
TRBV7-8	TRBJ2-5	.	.	CASSTGQRETQYF	TGTGCCAGCAGCACCGGACAACGGGAGACCCAGTACTTC
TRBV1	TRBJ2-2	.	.	CTSTLRREHRGAVF	TGCACCAGCACCCTACGGCGGGAACACCGGGGAGCTGTTTTT
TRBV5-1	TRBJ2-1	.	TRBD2	CASSFGTSGRSSYNEQFF	TGCGCCAGCAGCTTCGGGACTAGCGGGAGGAGCTCCTACAATGAGCAGTTCTTC
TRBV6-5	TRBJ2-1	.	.	CASTEGRSYNEQFF	TGTGCCAGTACCGAGGGGCGATCCTACAATGAGCAGTTCTTC
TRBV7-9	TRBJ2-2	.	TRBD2	CASSLVAGALTGELFF	TGTGCCAGCAGCCTCGTAGCGGGGGCTCTCACCGGGGAGCTGTTTTTT
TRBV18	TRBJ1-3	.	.	CASSEIGNGGNTIYF	TGTGCCAGCTCCGAAATAGGAAACGGCGGAAACACCATATATTTT
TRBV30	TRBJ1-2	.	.	CAWSLGINYGYTF	TGTGCCTGGAGTCTAGGGATTAACTATGGCTACACCTTC
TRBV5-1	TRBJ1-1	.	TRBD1	CASSSQGANTEAFF	TGCGCCAGCAGCTCACAGGGGGCGAACACTGAAGCTTTCTTT
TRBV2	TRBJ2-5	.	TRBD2	CASRGTSGGQGETQYF	TGTGCCAGCAGGGGGACTAGCGGGGGACAAGGAGAGACCCAGTACTTC
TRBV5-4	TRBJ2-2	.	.	CASSLAGALNTGELFF	TGTGCCAGCAGCTTGGCGGGAGCCCTGAACACCGGGGAGCTGTTTTTT
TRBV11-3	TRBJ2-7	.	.	CASSPVPYEQYF	TGTGCCAGCAGCCCCGTCCCCTACGAGCAGTACTTC
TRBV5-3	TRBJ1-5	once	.	CARRSRVREQPQHF	TGTGCCAGAAGGTCAAGGGTTCGGGAACAGCCCCAGCATTTT
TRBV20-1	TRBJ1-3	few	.	CSTTGGNTIYF	TGCAGTACCACGGGGGGAAACACCATATATTTT
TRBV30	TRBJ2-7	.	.	CAWSGVAAQTAYEQYF	TGTGCCTGGAGTGGGGTTGCGGCCCAAACTGCCTACGAGCAGTACTTC
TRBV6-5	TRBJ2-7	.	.	CACLGRSYEQYF	TGTGCCTGCTTAGGCAGGTCCTACGAGCAGTACTTC
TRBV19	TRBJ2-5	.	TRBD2	CASSNSGELGTQYF	TGTGCCAGTAGTAATAGCGGGGAGCTGGGGACCCAGTACTTC
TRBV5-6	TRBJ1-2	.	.	CASSTGSRGGYTF	TGTGCCAGCAGCACCGGAAGTAGGGGCGGCTACACCTTC
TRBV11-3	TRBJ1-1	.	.	CASSVTGEAFF	TGTGCCAGCAGCGTGACAGGCGAAGCTTTCTTT
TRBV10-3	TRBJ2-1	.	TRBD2	CAISSRTSGINEQFF	TGTGCCATCAGCTCTCGGACTAGCGGGATAAATGAGCAGTTCTTC
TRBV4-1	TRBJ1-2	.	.	CASSQVSQGFYGYTF	TGCGCCAGCAGCCAAGTATCTCAGGGGTTCTATGGCTACACCTTC
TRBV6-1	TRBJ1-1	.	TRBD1	CASSQQGRNTEAFF	TGTGCCAGCAGTCAACAGGGGAGGAACACTGAAGCTTTCTTT
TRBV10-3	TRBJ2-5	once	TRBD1	CAISRGQGKGETQYF	TGTGCCATCAGTCGGGGACAGGGGAAGGGAGAGACCCAGTACTTC
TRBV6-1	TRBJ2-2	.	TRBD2	CASSEGMGLAGVSRELFF	TGTGCCAGCAGTGAAGGGATGGGACTAGCGGGAGTTAGCAGGGAGCTGTTTTTT
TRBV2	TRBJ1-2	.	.	CASSDAPNYGYTF	TGTGCCAGCAGTGACGCCCCTAACTATGGCTACACCTTC
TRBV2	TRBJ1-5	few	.	CASSEPSDGVNQPQHF	TGTGCCAGCAGTGAACCCTCCGACGGGGTCAATCAGCCCCAGCATTTT
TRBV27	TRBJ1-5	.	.	CASSLWGLSNQPQHF	TGTGCCAGCAGTTTGTGGGGCCTTAGCAATCAGCCCCAGCATTTT
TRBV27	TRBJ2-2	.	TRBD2	CASSRGGTGELFF	TGTGCCAGCAGTCGGGGGGGAACCGGGGAGCTGTTTTTT
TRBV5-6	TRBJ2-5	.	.	CASSLEGGGIYQETQYF	TGTGCCAGCAGCTTGGAGGGAGGGGGGATTTACCAAGAGACCCAGTACTTC
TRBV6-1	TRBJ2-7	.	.	CASSEGRWAYEQYF	TGTGCCAGCAGTGAAGGCAGGTGGGCCTACGAGCAGTACTTC
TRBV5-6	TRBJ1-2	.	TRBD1	CASSYRDSSGYTF	TGTGCCAGCAGCTACCGGGACAGCAGTGGCTACACCTTC
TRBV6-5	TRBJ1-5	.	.	CASSYSRTTEQPQHF	TGTGCCAGCAGTTACTCGAGGACAACAGAGCAGCCCCAGCATTTT
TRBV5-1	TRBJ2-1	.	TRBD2	CASSQGLVSFNEQFF	TGCGCCAGCAGCCAAGGACTAGTCTCCTTCAATGAGCAGTTCTTC
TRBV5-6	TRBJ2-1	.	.	CASSASLSSSYNEQFF	TGTGCCAGCAGCGCCAGCCTCTCAAGCTCCTACAATGAGCAGTTCTTC
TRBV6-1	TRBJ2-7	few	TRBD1	CASSLGQDEQYF	TGTGCCAGCAGTCTAGGACAGGACGAGCAGTACTTC